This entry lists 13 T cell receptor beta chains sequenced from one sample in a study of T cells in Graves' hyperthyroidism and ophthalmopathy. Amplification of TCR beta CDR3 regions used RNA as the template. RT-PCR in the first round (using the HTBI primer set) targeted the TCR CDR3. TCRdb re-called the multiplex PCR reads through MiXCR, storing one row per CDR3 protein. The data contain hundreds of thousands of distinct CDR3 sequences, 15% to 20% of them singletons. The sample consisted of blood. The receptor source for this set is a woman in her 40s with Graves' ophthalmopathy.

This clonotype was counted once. CDR3 sequence reads: CSALLGSSYNEQFF. The CDR3 DNA reads TGCAGTGCCCTACTAGGGAGCTCCTACAATGAGCAGTTCTTC. V gene TRBV20-1 combines with J gene TRBJ2-1, with D possibly matching TRBD2 (5 bases). Germline CDR1 DFQATT, CDR2 SNEGSKA (reference sequence). Trimming left V 6 bases short and J 0 bases short, with 12 bases between. CDR3 size: 14 residues.

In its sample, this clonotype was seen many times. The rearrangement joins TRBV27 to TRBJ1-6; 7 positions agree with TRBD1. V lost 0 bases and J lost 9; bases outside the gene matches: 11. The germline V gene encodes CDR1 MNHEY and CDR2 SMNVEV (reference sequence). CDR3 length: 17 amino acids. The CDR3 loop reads CASSLSWYRGWGSPLHF. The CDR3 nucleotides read TGTGCCAGCAGTTTATCGTGGTACAGGGGATGGGGTTCACCCCTCCACTTT.

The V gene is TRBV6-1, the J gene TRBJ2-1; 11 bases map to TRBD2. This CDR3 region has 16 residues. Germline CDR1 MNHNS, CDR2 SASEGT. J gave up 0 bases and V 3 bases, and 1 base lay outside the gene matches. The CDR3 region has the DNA TGTGCCAGCAGTGATACTAGCGGGAGCTCCTACAATGAGCAGTTCTTC. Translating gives CASSDTSGSSYNEQFF.

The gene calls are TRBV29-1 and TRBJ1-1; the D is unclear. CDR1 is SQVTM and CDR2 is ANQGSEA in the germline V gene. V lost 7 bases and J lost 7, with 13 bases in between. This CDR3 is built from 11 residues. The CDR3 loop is CSGYTLGEAFF. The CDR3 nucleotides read TGCAGCGGCTACACTTTGGGTGAAGCTTTCTTT.

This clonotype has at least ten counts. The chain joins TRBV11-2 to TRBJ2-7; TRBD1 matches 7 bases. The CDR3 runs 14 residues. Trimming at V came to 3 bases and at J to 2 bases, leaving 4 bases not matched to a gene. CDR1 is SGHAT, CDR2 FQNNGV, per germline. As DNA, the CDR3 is TGTGCCAGCAGCTTTTCGACAGGGACCTACGAGCAGTACTTC. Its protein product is CASSFSTGTYEQYF.

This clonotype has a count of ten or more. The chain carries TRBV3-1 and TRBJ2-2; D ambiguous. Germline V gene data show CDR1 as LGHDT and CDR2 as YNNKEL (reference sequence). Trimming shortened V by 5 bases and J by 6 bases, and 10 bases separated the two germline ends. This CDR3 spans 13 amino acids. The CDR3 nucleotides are TGTGCCAGCAGCGAAGTGGGGTCCGGGGAGCTGTTTTTT. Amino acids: CASSEVGSGELFF.

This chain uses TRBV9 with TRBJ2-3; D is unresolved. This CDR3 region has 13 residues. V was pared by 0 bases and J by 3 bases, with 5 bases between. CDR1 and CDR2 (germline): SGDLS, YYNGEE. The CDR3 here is CASSVALTDTQYF. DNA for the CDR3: TGTGCCAGCAGCGTAGCCCTAACAGATACGCAGTATTTT.

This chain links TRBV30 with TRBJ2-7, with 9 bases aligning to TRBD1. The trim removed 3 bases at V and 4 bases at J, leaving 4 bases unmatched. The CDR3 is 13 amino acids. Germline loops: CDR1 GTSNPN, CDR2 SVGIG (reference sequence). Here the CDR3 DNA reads TGTGCCTGGAGCAAACAGGGGGCTTACGAGCAGTACTTC. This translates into CAWSKQGAYEQYF.

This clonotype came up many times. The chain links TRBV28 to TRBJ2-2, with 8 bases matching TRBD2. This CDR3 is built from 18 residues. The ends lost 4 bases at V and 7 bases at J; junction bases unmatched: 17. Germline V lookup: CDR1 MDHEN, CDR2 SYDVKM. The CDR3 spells CASSSPGLGDLGSGELFF. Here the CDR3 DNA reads TGTGCCAGCAGTTCCCCGGGACTAGGAGACTTGGGGAGCGGGGAGCTGTTTTTT.

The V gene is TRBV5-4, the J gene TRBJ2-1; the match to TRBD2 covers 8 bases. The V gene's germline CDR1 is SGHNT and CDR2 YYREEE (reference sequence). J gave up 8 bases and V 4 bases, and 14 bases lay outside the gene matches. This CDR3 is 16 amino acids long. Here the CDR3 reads CASSPSAGLVGHEQFF. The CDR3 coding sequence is TGTGCCAGCAGCCCAAGCGCGGGACTAGTGGGACATGAGCAGTTCTTC.

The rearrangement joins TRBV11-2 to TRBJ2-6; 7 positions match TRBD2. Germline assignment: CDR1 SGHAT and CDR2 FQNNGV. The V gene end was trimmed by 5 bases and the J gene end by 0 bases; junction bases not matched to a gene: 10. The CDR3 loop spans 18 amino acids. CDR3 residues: CASSAIPGGVSGANVLTF. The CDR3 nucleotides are TGTGCCAGCAGCGCAATCCCTGGGGGGGTCTCTGGGGCCAACGTCCTGACTTTC.

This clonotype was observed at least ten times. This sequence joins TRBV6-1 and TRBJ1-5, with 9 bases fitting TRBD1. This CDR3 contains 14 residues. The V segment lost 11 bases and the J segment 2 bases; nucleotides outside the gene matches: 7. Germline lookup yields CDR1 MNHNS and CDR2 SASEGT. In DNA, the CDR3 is TGTGCCGCCACAGGGGGCGAGGGCAATCAGCCCCAGCATTTT. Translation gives CAATGGEGNQPQHF.

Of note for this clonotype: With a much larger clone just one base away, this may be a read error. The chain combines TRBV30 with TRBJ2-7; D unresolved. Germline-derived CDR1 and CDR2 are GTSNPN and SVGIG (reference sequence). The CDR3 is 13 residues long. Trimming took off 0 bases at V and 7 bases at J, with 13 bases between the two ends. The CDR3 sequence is CAWSVWGGREQYF. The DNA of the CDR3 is TGTGCCTGGAGTGTATGGGGTGGCAGGGAGCAGTACTTC. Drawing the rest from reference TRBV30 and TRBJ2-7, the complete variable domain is SQTIHQWPATLVQPVGSPLSLECTVEGTSNPNLYWYRQAAGRGLQLLFYSVGIGQISSEVPQNLSASRPQDRQFILSSKKLLLSDSGFYLCAWSVWGGREQYFGPGTRLTVT.